The present TCR beta chain was sequenced within a study of blood T cell repertoires in COVID-19. TCRdb's copy holds only in-frame clones and misses some; the assay was immunoSEQ multiplex PCR. The sample records approximately 250,000 clones, more than 75% being singletons. Germline CDR1 SGHDN, CDR2 FVKESK. This CDR3 is built from 13 residues. Trimming took off 4 bases at V and 8 bases at J, with 14 bases between the two ends. The rearrangement links TRBV14 to TRBJ1-2; D is undetermined. The clonotype comes from a woman of 80 years or more with COVID-19, enrolled during active disease. Specimen: peripheral blood. The CDR3 is CASSPGWLWGYTF. The DNA for the CDR3 is TGTGCCAGCAGCCCTGGTTGGCTTTGGGGCTACACCTTC.